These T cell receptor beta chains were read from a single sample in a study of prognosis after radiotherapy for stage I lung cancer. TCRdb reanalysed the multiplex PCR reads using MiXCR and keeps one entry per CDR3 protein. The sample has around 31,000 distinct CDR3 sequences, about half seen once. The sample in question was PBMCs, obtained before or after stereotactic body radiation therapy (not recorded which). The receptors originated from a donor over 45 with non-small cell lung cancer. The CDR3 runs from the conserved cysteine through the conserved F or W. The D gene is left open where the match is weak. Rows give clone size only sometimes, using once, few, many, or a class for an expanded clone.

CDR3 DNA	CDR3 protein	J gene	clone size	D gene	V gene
TGTGCCAGCAGCTCAGGACCCAATGAGCAGTTCTTC	CASSSGPNEQFF	TRBJ2-1	many	.	TRBV7-9
TGTGCCACCAGCCCCGCCTGGACGGGGGCAATTACCGGGGAGCTGTTTTTT	CATSPAWTGAITGELFF	TRBJ2-2	many	.	TRBV24-1
TGTGCCAGCAGCTCGGACAGGGCCGGCTACGAGCAGTACTTC	CASSSDRAGYEQYF	TRBJ2-7	.	TRBD1	TRBV9
TGTGCCAGCAGTGCCGGGACTCGGGGGCCCTACGAGCAGTACTTC	CASSAGTRGPYEQYF	TRBJ2-7	medium-sized	.	TRBV2
TGTGCCAGCAGTGTCACACCCTTGGTGTTCTATGGCTACACCTTC	CASSVTPLVFYGYTF	TRBJ1-2	.	.	TRBV6-2/TRBV6-3
TGTGCCAGCAGTTTCACAGGACATCATAGCGGAGAGGAGGAAGATACGCAGTATTTT	CASSFTGHHSGEEEDTQYF	TRBJ2-3	.	.	TRBV28
TGCGCCAGCAGCCGGGGACAAGGGGCCGGGGAGCTGTTTTTT	CASSRGQGAGELFF	TRBJ2-2	many	.	TRBV4-1
TGTGCCAGCAGCCAGTCCGGTAGGTGGCCGAGCTCCTACGAGCAGTACTTC	CASSQSGRWPSSYEQYF	TRBJ2-7	many	.	TRBV3-1
TGTGCCAGCAGGGTTTCCTCCTACGAGCAGTACTTC	CASRVSSYEQYF	TRBJ2-7	many	.	TRBV28
TGTGCCAGTAGGGTTCCTGTAGGTTCCTATGGCTGCACCTTC	CASRVPVGSYGCTF	TRBJ1-2	.	.	TRBV19
TGCGCCAGCAGCTCACTATCGGTCCCCTCCGGAGAGCAGTACTTC	CASSSLSVPSGEQYF	TRBJ2-7	once	.	TRBV5-1
TGCGCCAGCAGCTTGGTGCCAGAAACCTACGAGCAGTACTTC	CASSLVPETYEQYF	TRBJ2-7	many	.	TRBV5-1
TGTGCCAGCAGCTTATTAGGTTGGGGTTCCCAAAATGAGCAGTTCTTC	CASSLLGWGSQNEQFF	TRBJ2-1	many	.	TRBV7-8
TGTGCTATTGGTTGGCCCTCCGGAGACAGGGACGGGAATGAGCAGTTCTTC	CAIGWPSGDRDGNEQFF	TRBJ2-1	.	TRBD1	TRBV12-5
TGTGCCAGCAGGTACCGGGACAGGGAGCAAAAACTGTTTTTT	CASRYRDREQKLFF	TRBJ1-4	many	TRBD1	TRBV12-3/TRBV12-4
TGTGCCAGCAGTCGGAAACGGGAGGGCCCTTACGAGCAGTACTTC	CASSRKREGPYEQYF	TRBJ2-7	.	TRBD2	TRBV27
TGTGCCAGCAGTGATGTTGGGCGAGAGCAGTTCTTC	CASSDVGREQFF	TRBJ2-1	many	.	TRBV6-4
TGCAGTGCTAGAGGGATAGAGGGAGCCAATGAGCAGTTCTTC	CSARGIEGANEQFF	TRBJ2-1	.	.	TRBV20-1
TGTGCCAGCAGAAATCCGGGGGCGACTGAAGCTTTCTTT	CASRNPGATEAFF	TRBJ1-1	many	.	TRBV6-1
TGTGCCATCAGTGAGTTTGCAGGGGCCTACAATGAGCAGTTCTTC	CAISEFAGAYNEQFF	TRBJ2-1	many	.	TRBV10-3
TGCAGTGCTAGCAGCGGGAGCCACTACGAGCAGTACTTC	CSASSGSHYEQYF	TRBJ2-7	many	TRBD2	TRBV20-1
TGTGCCAGCAGCGGGACCGCGACATGTTCAGGGAACACTGAAGCTTTCTTT	CASSGTATCSGNTEAFF	TRBJ1-1	once	.	TRBV7-9
TGTGCCAGCAGCTCGATATCCGGGGAGCTGTTTTTT	CASSSISGELFF	TRBJ2-2	many	.	TRBV7-3
TGTGCCACCAGCAGCGACAGGGATCGGAGACCGCTCCAATTT	CATSSDRDRRPLQF	TRBJ1-6	.	TRBD1	TRBV15
TGTGCCAGCAAATTATCCCTCTGGGCCAGGACGGCCACTGAAGCTTTCTTT	CASKLSLWARTATEAFF	TRBJ1-1	many	.	TRBV11-3
TGCGCCAGCAGCTGGACCAGCCAAGAGACCCAGTACTTC	CASSWTSQETQYF	TRBJ2-5	many	.	TRBV5-1
TGTGCCAGCAGTCCCCGGACTGGGCAAGAGACCCAGTACTTC	CASSPRTGQETQYF	TRBJ2-5	many	.	TRBV6-1
TGTGCCAGCACCCTTTTTTTTCCCGTATCCGGTATAGGGGTGAATCAGCCCCAGCATTTT	CASTLFFPVSGIGVNQPQHF	TRBJ1-5	once	.	TRBV28
TGTGCCAGCAGCTCCGCCTCGGATACGCAGTATTTT	CASSSASDTQYF	TRBJ2-3	many	.	TRBV7-6
TGCGCCAGCAGATTAGGGACGGGAGTGGGCGAAGATACGCAGTATTTT	CASRLGTGVGEDTQYF	TRBJ2-3	.	.	TRBV5-1
TGTGACACCAGTGATCCCGGACAGGGTAGCAATCAGCCCCAGAATTTT	CDTSDPGQGSNQPQNF	TRBJ1-5	.	TRBD1	TRBV24-1
TGTGCCACCAGTGATCTGGACGGGGTGACCCAGTACTTC	CATSDLDGVTQYF	TRBJ2-5	many	.	TRBV24-1
TGTGCCAGCAGTCGACAGGGGAGTGCTAACTATGGCTACACCTTC	CASSRQGSANYGYTF	TRBJ1-2	many	TRBD1	TRBV27
TGCAGTAGTAGTGACGATGAGCAGTTCTTC	CSSSDDEQFF	TRBJ2-1	medium-sized	.	TRBV20-1
TGTGCCAGCAGGGACACTCTGGACACCGGGGAGCTGTTTTTT	CASRDTLDTGELFF	TRBJ2-2	once	.	TRBV25-1
TGTGCCAGCAGCCGGGACAGGGTGGGGACTGAAGCTTTCTTT	CASSRDRVGTEAFF	TRBJ1-1	many	TRBD1	TRBV5-4
TGTGCCAGCAGCTTTTGGACAGGGGAAAATCAGCCCCAGCATTTT	CASSFWTGENQPQHF	TRBJ1-5	many	TRBD1	TRBV7-2
TGTGCCACCAGTGACCCGATGGTCACCGGGGAGCTGTTTTTT	CATSDPMVTGELFF	TRBJ2-2	.	.	TRBV24-1
TGTGCCAGCAGCTTTCCGGGTTCCCCACACGATCAGTACTTC	CASSFPGSPHDQYF	TRBJ2-7	.	.	TRBV9